The T cell receptor beta chain described here comes from a study of shared clonotypes between healthy human individuals. Clones were sequenced by immunoSEQ multiplex PCR, and TCRdb holds only the in-frame ones, with some missing. The table lists about 1,500,000 clones, roughly 97% of them singletons. On this clone: Its antigen is still unknown.

Study results and limitations: Clonotypes that were shared across a handful of donors made up approximately 5.1% of naive CD4 clonotypes.

In germline, CDR1 is MNHEY, CDR2 SVGAGI. This CDR3 has 14 amino acids. V was pared by 6 bases and J by 5 bases, with 6 bases of the junction left unmatched. Sequencing was done on a sample of naive CD4+ T cells sorted from blood. The subset is: CD45RA+ positively selected. The TCR sequence derives from a man younger than 45 in good health. V gene TRBV6-5 combines with J gene TRBJ2-2; 7 bases agree with TRBD1. CDR3 coding DNA: TGTGCCAGCAGCAGGGGACAGCTGACCGGGGAGCTGTTTTTT. Translation gives CASSRGQLTGELFF.